There are a few counts of the clone carrying this T cell receptor beta chain. Its antigen is currently unknown. The data stem from a study of CD8+CD57+ T cells in acquired aplastic anemia. Overall study context: Healthy donor sequencing depth: 10 million to 10.8 million CD4+, some 12 million CD8+ reads.

The length of the CDR3 is 16 residues. V was clipped by 1 base and J by 0 bases, with 11 bases between them. From germline, CDR1 is SGHDT and CDR2 YYEEEE. Study results and caveats: The same twenty-nine CD8+ CDR3 sequences occurred in patients and in controls.

Profiles of TCR beta VDJ and CDR3 were generated from a genomic DNA template. TCRdb re-called the reads with MiXCR, one entry per CDR3 protein. The data hold more than 150,000 distinct CDR3 sequences, with roughly half observed a single time. Material: sorted CD4+, CD8+, or CD8+CD57+ T cells (not recorded which) from PBMCs. The genes are TRBV5-6 and TRBJ1-3, with unresolved D. The TCR comes from a human donor in good health. CDR3: CASSLTWANSGNTIYF. CDR3 bases: TGTGCCAGCAGCTTGACGTGGGCGAACTCTGGAAACACCATATATTTT.